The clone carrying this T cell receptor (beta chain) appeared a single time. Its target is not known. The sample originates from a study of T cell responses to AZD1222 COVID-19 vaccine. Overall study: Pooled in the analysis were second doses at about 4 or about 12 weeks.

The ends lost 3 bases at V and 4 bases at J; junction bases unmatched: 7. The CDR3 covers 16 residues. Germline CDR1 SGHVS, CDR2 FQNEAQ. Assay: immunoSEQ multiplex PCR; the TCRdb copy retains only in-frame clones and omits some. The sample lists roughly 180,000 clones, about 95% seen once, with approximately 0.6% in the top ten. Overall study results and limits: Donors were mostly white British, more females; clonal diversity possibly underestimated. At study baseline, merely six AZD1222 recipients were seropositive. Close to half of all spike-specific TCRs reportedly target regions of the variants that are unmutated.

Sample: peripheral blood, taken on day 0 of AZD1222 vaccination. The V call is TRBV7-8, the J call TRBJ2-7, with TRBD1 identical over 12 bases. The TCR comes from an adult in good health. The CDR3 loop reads CASSFRRDRGLYEQYF. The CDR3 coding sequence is TGTGCCAGCAGCTTCCGTAGGGACAGGGGGCTTTACGAGCAGTACTTC. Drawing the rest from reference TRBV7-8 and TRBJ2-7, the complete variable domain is GAGVSQSPRYKVAKRGQDVALRCDPISGHVSLFWYQQALGQGPEFLTYFQNEAQLDKSGLPSDRFFAERPEGSVSTLKIQRTQQEDSAVYLCASSFRRDRGLYEQYFGPGTRLTVT.